Detailed here is one T cell receptor (beta chain). This entry comes from a study of cytomegalovirus exposure and HLA in healthy donors. As for the study in general: Drawn from HLA-typed donors, about 82 million unique TCRs were held in an early data release.

Germline CDR1 and CDR2: SNHLY and FYNNEI. Trimming cost V 6 bases and J 3 bases; bases outside gene matches: 6. The CDR3 sequence is 15 residues long. Primers for the PCR totalled 60 Vbeta and 13 Jbeta. Profiling relied on immunoSEQ multiplex PCR, and the TCRdb table lists in-frame clones only, not all of them. The repertoire holds more than 95,000 clones, with 74% as singletons. The chain couples TRBV2 to TRBJ1-4, with TRBD1 matching over 8 bases. The sequencing input was PBMCs. The sequence was collected from a woman in her fifties or sixties in good health and CMV-seropositive. The CDR3: CASRQGTGSNEKLFF. CDR3 bases: TGTGCCAGCAGGCAAGGGACAGGATCTAATGAAAAACTGTTTTTT.